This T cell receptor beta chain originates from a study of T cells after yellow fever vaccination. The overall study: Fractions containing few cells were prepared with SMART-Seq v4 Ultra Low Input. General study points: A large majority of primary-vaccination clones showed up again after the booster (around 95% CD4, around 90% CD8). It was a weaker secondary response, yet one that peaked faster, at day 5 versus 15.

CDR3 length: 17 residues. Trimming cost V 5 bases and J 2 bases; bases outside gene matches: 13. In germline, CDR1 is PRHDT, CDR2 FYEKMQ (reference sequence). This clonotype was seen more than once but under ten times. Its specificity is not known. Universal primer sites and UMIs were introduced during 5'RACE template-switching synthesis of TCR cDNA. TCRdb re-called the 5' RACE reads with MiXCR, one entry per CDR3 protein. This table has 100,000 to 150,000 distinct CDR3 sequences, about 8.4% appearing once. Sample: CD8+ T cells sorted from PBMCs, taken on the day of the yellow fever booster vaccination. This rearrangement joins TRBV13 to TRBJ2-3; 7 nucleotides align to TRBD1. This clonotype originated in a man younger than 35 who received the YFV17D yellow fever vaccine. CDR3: CASSRGQSVRDTDTQYF. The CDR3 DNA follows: TGTGCCAGCAGCCGGGGACAGTCGGTTAGGGACACAGATACGCAGTATTTT. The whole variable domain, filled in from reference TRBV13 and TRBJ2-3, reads AAGVIQSPRHLIKEKRETATLKCYPIPRHDTVYWYQQGPGQDPQFLISFYEKMQSDKGSIPDRFSAQQFSDYHSELNMSSLELGDSALYFCASSRGQSVRDTDTQYFGPGTRLTVL.